This T cell receptor (beta chain) derives from a study of shared clonotypes between healthy human individuals. With regard to this clone: A read error is the likely source, as a far larger clone sits one nucleotide away. Other DNA sequences in this sample translate to the same CDR3.

This CDR3 spans 13 amino acids. Per the germline V gene, CDR1 is SGHVS and CDR2 is FNYEAQ. Trimming left V 3 bases short and J 3 bases short, with 9 bases between. Clones were read by immunoSEQ multiplex PCR, and TCRdb kept only the in-frame ones, dropping some. Of about 120,000 clones listed, 68% are singletons. CD45RO+ cells plus CCR7-negative CD45RA+ TemRA cells formed CD8 memory. Sequenced: memory CD8+ T cells sorted from blood. Subset in this sample: CD45RO+ cells pooled with CCR7-negative TemRA cells. This chain joins TRBV7-6 and TRBJ2-7; D may match TRBD1 or TRBD2 (5 bases each). The clonotype originates from a woman aged 25 to 45 in good health. The CDR3 sequence is CASSLGPNYEQYF. CDR3 in DNA: TGTGCCAGCAGCTTGGGACCGAACTACGAGCAGTACTTC.